The rows below give T cell receptor beta chains drawn from one sample of a study of early T cells in non-severe SARS-CoV-2 infection. TCRdb re-analysed the 5' RACE reads in MiXCR, keeping a single row per CDR3 protein. The sample holds tens of thousands of distinct CDR3 sequences; approximately 5.6% are singletons and the top ten take approximately 25%. The sequencing sample was made of whole blood. The receptors here all came from an adult who was a healthcare worker with PCR-confirmed SARS-CoV-2 infection or an uninfected control (not recorded which). Both conserved end residues are trimmed from each CDR3. Clone sizes are given selectively: once, few, many, or a class where the clone is expanded.

ATRGGDATNEKLF,many,TRBV19,TRBJ1-4
SFHRGTEAF,.,TRBV29-1,TRBJ1-1
ASSAPRAGINQPQH,many,TRBV6-1,TRBJ1-5
ASSLAHGSNEQF,many,TRBV7-6,TRBJ2-1
ATDGTGQGGTEAF,many,TRBV6-1,TRBJ1-1
ASSQLGAYEQY,few,TRBV3-1,TRBJ2-7
ATSESDTQY,many,TRBV24-1,TRBJ2-3
ASSFAENEKLF,many,TRBV5-1,TRBJ1-4
ASSMESGVEQY,many,TRBV19,TRBJ2-7
ASSFLTSGTRMDTQY,many,TRBV11-2,TRBJ2-3
SARARTANNSPLH,many,TRBV20-1,TRBJ1-6
ASSANILSSYNEQF,many,TRBV6-1,TRBJ2-1
ASSPGQVSYEQY,many,TRBV27,TRBJ2-7
AISDVPNTEAF,many,TRBV10-3,TRBJ1-1
ASSNTGGGQPQH,many,TRBV11-2,TRBJ1-5
ASSFAGVQETQY,few,TRBV7-8,TRBJ2-5
AWRDGGELF,many,TRBV30,TRBJ2-2
ATSRSTGLAGAEGTTDTQY,few,TRBV15,TRBJ2-3
ASSFRGSGGNEQF,many,TRBV11-2,TRBJ2-1
ASSTRDQGTYNEQF,many,TRBV11-3,TRBJ2-1
ASSQAGTGSFNEQF,many,TRBV3-1,TRBJ2-1
SARDAQRGTEAF,.,TRBV20-1,TRBJ1-1
ASSPQGIRTQETQY,many,TRBV4-2,TRBJ2-5
ASSPRDFYEQY,many,TRBV5-1,TRBJ2-7
ASSYGGATNEKLF,many,TRBV12-3/TRBV12-4,TRBJ1-4
SVVASTDTQY,many,TRBV29-1,TRBJ2-3
ASSQESSSYNEQF,many,TRBV4-2,TRBJ2-1
ASSLEARGRRDEQF,many,TRBV11-2,TRBJ2-1
ASSHQQGFSYEQY,.,TRBV18,TRBJ2-7
ASSLGGRAYEQY,many,TRBV28,TRBJ2-7
SARGRQGITNEKLF,many,TRBV20-1,TRBJ1-4
ASSATSTGVWDYNEQF,.,TRBV11-2,TRBJ2-1
ASSFGGISGNTIY,many,TRBV7-2,TRBJ1-3
ASTRTENYGYT,many,TRBV12-3/TRBV12-4,TRBJ1-2
ASSYGENTQY,.,TRBV6-6,TRBJ2-3
ASSSGSSMGEQY,many,TRBV12-3/TRBV12-4,TRBJ2-7
ASSAATLNTEAF,many,TRBV12-3/TRBV12-4,TRBJ1-1
ASSARQGNNSPLH,many,TRBV7-2,TRBJ1-6
ASSYSGNEQF,many,TRBV6-5,TRBJ2-1
ASSPSETKIEAF,many,TRBV18,TRBJ1-1
SVEDRIIRTSTPYEQY,many,TRBV29-1,TRBJ2-7
SATSGGVYEQY,few,TRBV20-1,TRBJ2-7
ASSQGDRRYYGYT,many,TRBV4-2,TRBJ1-2
ASSWTSSYNEQF,few,TRBV7-2,TRBJ2-1
ASSLSSGQGYNEQF,medium-sized,TRBV7-9,TRBJ2-1
AISESGVSQF,many,TRBV10-3,TRBJ2-1
AISPATLAGAAYNEQF,many,TRBV10-3,TRBJ2-1
ASSPRSPGQGAHNEQF,medium-sized,TRBV18,TRBJ2-1